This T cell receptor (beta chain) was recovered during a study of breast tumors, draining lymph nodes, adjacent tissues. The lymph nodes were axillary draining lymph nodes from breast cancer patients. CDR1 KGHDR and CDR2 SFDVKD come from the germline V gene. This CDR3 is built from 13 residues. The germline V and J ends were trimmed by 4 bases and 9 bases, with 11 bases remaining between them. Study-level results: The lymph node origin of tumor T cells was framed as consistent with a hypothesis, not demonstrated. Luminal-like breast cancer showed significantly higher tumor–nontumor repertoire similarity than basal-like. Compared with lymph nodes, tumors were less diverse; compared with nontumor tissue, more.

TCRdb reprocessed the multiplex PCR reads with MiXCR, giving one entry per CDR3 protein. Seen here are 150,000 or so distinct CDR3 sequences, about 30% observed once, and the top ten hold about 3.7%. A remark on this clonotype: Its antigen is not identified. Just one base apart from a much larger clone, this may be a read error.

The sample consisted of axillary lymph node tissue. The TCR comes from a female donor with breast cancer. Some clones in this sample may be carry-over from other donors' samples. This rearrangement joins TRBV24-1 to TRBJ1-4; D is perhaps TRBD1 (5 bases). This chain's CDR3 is CATSEGGDKKLFF. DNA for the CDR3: TGTGCCACCAGTGAGGGGGGGGATAAAAAACTGTTTTTT.